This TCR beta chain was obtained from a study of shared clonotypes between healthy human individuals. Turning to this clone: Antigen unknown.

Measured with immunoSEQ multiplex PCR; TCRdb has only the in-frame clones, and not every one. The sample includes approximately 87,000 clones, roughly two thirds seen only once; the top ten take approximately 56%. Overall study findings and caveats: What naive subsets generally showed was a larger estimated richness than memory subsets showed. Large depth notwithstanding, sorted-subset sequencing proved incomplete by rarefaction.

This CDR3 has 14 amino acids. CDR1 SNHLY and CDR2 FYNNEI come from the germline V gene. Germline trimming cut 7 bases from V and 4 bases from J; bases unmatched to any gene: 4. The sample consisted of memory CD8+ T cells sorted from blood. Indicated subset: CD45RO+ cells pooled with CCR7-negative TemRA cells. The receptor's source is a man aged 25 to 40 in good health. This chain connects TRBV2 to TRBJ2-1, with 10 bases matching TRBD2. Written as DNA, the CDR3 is TGTGCCAGCATTAGGACTAGCGGTTACAATGAGCAGTTCTTC. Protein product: CASIRTSGYNEQFF.